These 9 T cell receptor beta chains were all obtained from the same sample, sequenced in a study of blood T cell repertoires in COVID-19. Assay: immunoSEQ multiplex PCR; the TCRdb copy retains only in-frame clones and omits some. The sample holds 70,000 or so clones, about 88% seen once. The specimen sequenced was peripheral blood. These receptors came from a human donor in a cohort sampled during active COVID-19.

J is TRBJ1-1 and V is TRBV10-1, with D tentatively TRBD1 (6 bases). V dropped 5 bases and J dropped 5 bases, with 15 bases sitting between them. The CDR3 has 14 amino acids. The germline CDR1 and CDR2 sequences are WNHNN and SYGVQD (reference sequence). The CDR3, as DNA: TGCGCCAGCAGTACCCTACAGGGTGGGACTGAAGCTTTCTTT. Translation gives CASSTLQGGTEAFF.

The chain carries TRBV7-9 and TRBJ2-2; D is perhaps TRBD2 (8 bases). This CDR3 comprises 16 residues. V lost 0 bases and J 6 bases, leaving 14 bases between the germline ends. Per the germline V gene, CDR1 is SEHNR and CDR2 is FQNEAQ (reference sequence). This chain's CDR3 is CASSLAPGGGSGELFF. CDR3 nucleotides: TGTGCCAGCAGCTTAGCGCCGGGAGGGGGCTCCGGGGAGCTGTTTTTT.

The chain couples TRBV7-3 to TRBJ1-1; D is unclear. V was trimmed by 3 bases and J by 3 bases, leaving 8 bases between them. The germline CDR1 and CDR2 sequences are SGHTA and FQGTGA. There are 13 residues in the CDR3. The CDR3 sequence is CASSLEVDTEAFF. The CDR3 DNA is TGTGCCAGCAGCTTGGAGGTAGACACTGAAGCTTTCTTT.

The chain carries TRBV30 and TRBJ1-3, with D possibly being TRBD1 (5 bases). Per germline, CDR1 GTSNPN and CDR2 SVGIG (reference sequence). Trimming took 5 bases from V and 1 from J, leaving 9 bases between them. The CDR3 sequence is 13 residues long. CDR3 nucleotides: TGTGCCTGGGATCGGGGGTCTGGAAACACCATATATTTT. This codes for CAWDRGSGNTIYF. The entire variable domain, with the rest obtained from reference TRBV30 and TRBJ1-3, is as follows: SQTIHQWPATLVQPVGSPLSLECTVEGTSNPNLYWYRQAAGRGLQLLFYSVGIGQISSEVPQNLSASRPQDRQFILSSKKLLLSDSGFYLCAWDRGSGNTIYFGEGSWLTVV.

The J gene is TRBJ2-5, the V gene TRBV12-3 or TRBV12-4, with no clear D. CDR3 size: 13 residues. V lost 7 bases and J lost 4, with 13 bases in between. In DNA, the CDR3 is TGTGCCAGCACCTTCCTAGAATCAGAGACCCAGTACTTC. Translation gives CASTFLESETQYF.

The chain employs TRBV28 and TRBJ2-3; 14 nucleotides match TRBD2. The CDR3 has 17 amino acids. V dropped 5 bases and J dropped 2; count of bases not matched to a gene: 6. CDR1 and CDR2 (germline): MDHEN, SYDVKM. The CDR3 nucleotides are TGTGCCAGCAGTCCCGCGGGACTAGCGGGAGACACAGATACGCAGTATTTT. Amino acids: CASSPAGLAGDTDTQYF.

The chain joins TRBV19 to TRBJ1-2; no clear D. The V end was cut by 3 bases, the J end by 6 bases, with 14 bases between. The CDR3 spans 14 residues. The V gene's germline CDR1 is LNHDA and CDR2 SQIVND (reference sequence). The CDR3, as DNA: TGTGCCAGTAGTATCTACGACAAGCCCGATGGCTACACCTTC. It is translated as CASSIYDKPDGYTF.

The chain employs TRBV5-1 and TRBJ2-5; no firm D call. The CDR3 has 13 amino acids. CDR1 is SGHRS and CDR2 is YFSETQ in the germline V gene. The V end lost 0 bases, the J end lost 5 bases, and 8 bases lay between the germline ends. In DNA form, the CDR3 reads TGCGCCAGCAGCTTGGTTGCGATGGAGACCCAGTACTTC. The encoded protein is CASSLVAMETQYF.

This clone appeared a single time. CDR3 nucleotide sequence: TGTGCCAGCAGCTTAGCCGCCGGGGGGAGCTCCTACGAGCAGTACTTC. It specifies CASSLAAGGSSYEQYF. This sequence joins TRBV7-2 and TRBJ2-7; the match to TRBD2 covers 7 bases. Per germline, CDR1 SGHTA and CDR2 FQGNSA. The CDR3 is 16 residues long. V lost 0 bases to trimming and J lost 0 bases; unmatched junction nucleotides: 5.